The present TCR beta chain was sequenced within a study of blood T cell repertoires in COVID-19. About the study: Material from acute and convalescent COVID-19 was sourced from the United States, Italy and Spain. Nucleic acid was either cDNA or gDNA, and it came from T cells, B-cell-depleted T cells, or PBMCs.

As handled by the study authors: Amplification of reference gene primers was used by the study to estimate nucleated cell counts. Measured with immunoSEQ multiplex PCR; TCRdb has only the in-frame clones, and not every one. V and J calls and clone size follow that table, whereas D and trimming were derived from the DNA. The sample carries more than 150,000 clones, approximately 88% recorded once. The CDR3 runs to 19 residues. The J segment lost 8 bases and the V segment lost 0 bases, leaving 17 bases of the junction unmatched. Germline V gene data show CDR1 as SGHDT and CDR2 as YYEEEE. The clonotype comes from a woman aged 60-75 years with acute or convalescent COVID-19. The chain joins TRBV5-6 to TRBJ2-1, with TRBD2 identical over 10 bases. The sequenced material came from peripheral blood. The CDR3 loop is CASSLAAWTSGQKVDEQFF. In DNA, the CDR3 is TGTGCCAGCAGCTTGGCTGCTTGGACTAGCGGTCAGAAGGTCGATGAGCAGTTCTTC.